This paragraph reports one T cell receptor beta chain. The antigen is unknown. The data were taken from a study of beta chain features in type 1 diabetes. Findings and caveats of the study: In all four CD4+ subsets, TCRB CDR3 length was significantly, moderately reduced in type 1 diabetes.

The V gene lost 0 bases and the J gene lost 9 bases, with 13 bases spanning the gap. Germline assignment: CDR1 SGDLS and CDR2 YYNGEE. The CDR3 is 15 residues long. All of the isolated RNA was reverse transcribed, so expressed TCRB transcripts were sequenced. This table comes from immunoSEQ multiplex PCR, and its TCRdb copy is limited to in-frame clones, with some not included. The sample comprises over 600,000 clones, around 12% of which are singletons, and more than 0.1% rests with the top ten. Sequenced: naive CD4+ T cells from blood. This rearrangement joins TRBV9 to TRBJ1-6; possibly TRBD1 for D (6 bases). The sequence was collected from a man aged 30 to 45 with type 1 diabetes. CDR3 region: CASSVEGVGGSPLHF. In DNA form, the CDR3 reads TGTGCCAGCAGCGTAGAGGGGGTAGGTGGTTCACCCCTCCACTTT. The full variable domain, in which reference TRBV9 and TRBJ1-6 provide the parts outside the CDR3, is DSGVTQTPKHLITATGQRVTLRCSPRSGDLSVYWYQQSLDQGLQFLIQYYNGEERAKGNILERFSAQQFPDLHSELNLSSLELGDSALYFCASSVEGVGGSPLHFGNGTRLTVT.